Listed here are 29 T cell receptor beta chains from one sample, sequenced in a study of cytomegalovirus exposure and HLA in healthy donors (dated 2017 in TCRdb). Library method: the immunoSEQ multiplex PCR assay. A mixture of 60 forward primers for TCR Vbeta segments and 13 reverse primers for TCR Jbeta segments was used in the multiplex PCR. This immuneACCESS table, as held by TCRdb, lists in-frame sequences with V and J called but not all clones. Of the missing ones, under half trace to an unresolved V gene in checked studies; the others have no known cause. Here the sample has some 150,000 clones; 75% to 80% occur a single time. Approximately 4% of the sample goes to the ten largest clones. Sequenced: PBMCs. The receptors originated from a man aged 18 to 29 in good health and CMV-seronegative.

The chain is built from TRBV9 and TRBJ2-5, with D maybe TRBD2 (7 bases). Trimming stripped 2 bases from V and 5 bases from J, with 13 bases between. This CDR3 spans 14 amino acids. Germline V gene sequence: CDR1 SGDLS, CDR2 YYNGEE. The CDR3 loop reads CASSVEGGQETQYF. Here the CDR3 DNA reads TGTGCCAGCAGCGTCGAGGGGGGGCAGGAGACCCAGTACTTC.

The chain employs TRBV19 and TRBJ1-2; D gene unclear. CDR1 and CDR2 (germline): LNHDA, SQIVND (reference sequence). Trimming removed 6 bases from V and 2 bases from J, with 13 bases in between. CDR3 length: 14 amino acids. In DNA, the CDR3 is TGTGCCAGTAGCCTAGGAGGTTTAAACTATGGCTACACCTTC. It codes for CASSLGGLNYGYTF.

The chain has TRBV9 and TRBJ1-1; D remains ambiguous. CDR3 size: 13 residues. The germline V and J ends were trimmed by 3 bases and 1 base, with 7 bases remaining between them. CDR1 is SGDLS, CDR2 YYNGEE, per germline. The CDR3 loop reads CASSATTNTEAFF. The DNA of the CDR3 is TGTGCCAGCAGCGCAACAACGAACACTGAAGCTTTCTTT.

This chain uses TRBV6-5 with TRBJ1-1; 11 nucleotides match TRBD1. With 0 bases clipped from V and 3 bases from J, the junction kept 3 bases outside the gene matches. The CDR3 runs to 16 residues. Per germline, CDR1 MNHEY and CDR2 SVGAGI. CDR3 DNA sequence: TGTGCCAGCAGTTACTCCCGGACAGGGGGCGACACTGAAGCTTTCTTT. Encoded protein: CASSYSRTGGDTEAFF.

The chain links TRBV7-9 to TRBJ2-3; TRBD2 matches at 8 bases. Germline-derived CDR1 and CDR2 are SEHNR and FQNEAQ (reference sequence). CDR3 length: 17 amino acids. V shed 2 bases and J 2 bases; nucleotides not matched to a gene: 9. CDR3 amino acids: CASSLTVGGGTTDTQYF. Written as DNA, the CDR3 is TGTGCCAGCAGCTTAACGGTGGGCGGGGGGACCACAGATACGCAGTATTTT.

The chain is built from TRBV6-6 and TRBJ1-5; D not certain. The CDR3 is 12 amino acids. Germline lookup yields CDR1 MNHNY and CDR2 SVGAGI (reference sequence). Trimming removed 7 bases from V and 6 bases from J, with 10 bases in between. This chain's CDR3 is CASKSPVQPQHF. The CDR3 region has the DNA TGTGCCAGCAAATCCCCAGTTCAGCCCCAGCATTTT.

The CDR3 nucleotides read TGTGCCAGCAGCTCCCGGCAGGGGAGCTATGGCTACACCTTC. Translating it yields CASSSRQGSYGYTF. The chain links TRBV7-9 to TRBJ1-2, with D possibly matching TRBD1 (6 bases). CDR3 length equals 14 residues. Per germline, CDR1 SEHNR and CDR2 FQNEAQ (reference sequence). V gave up 4 bases and J gave up 4 bases, with 13 bases separating them.

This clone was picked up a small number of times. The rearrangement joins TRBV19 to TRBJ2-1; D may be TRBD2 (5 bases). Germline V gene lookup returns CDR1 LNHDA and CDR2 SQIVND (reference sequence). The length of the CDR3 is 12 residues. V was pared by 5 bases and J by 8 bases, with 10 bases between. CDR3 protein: CASSVTIDEQFF. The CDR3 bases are TGTGCCAGTAGTGTGACTATAGATGAGCAGTTCTTC.

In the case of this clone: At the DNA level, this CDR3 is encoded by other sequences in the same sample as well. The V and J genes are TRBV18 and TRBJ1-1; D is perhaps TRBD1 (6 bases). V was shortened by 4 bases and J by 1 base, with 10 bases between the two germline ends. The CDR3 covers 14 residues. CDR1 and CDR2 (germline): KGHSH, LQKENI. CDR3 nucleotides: TGTGCCAGCTCACTCGGACAGACGAACACTGAAGCTTTCTTT. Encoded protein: CASSLGQTNTEAFF. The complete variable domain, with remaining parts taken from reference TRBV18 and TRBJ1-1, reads NAGVMQNPRHLVRRRGQEARLRCSPMKGHSHVYWYRQLPEEGLKFMVYLQKENIIDESGMPKERFSAEFPKEGPSILRIQQVVRGDSAAYFCASSLGQTNTEAFFGQGTRLTVV.

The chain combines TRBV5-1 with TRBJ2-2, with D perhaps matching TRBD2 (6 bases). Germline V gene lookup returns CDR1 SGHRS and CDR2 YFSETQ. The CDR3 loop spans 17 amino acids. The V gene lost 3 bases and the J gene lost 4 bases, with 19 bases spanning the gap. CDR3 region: CASSWGRTPRGTGELFF. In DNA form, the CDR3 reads TGCGCCAGCAGCTGGGGGAGGACTCCGCGAGGCACCGGGGAGCTGTTTTTT.

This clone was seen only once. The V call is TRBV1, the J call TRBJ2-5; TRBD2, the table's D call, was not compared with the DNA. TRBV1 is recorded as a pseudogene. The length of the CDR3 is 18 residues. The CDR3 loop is CTSSQVPALRIGEETQYF. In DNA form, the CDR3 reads TGCACCAGCAGCCAAGTCCCCGCCTTGCGCATCGGGGAAGAGACCCAGTACTTC.

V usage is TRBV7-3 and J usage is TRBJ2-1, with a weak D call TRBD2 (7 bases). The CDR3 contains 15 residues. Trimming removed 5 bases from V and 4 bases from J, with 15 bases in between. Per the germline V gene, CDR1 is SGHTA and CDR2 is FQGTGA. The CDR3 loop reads CASSPRAGAYNEQFF. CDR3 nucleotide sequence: TGTGCCAGCAGCCCAAGGGCGGGGGCGTACAATGAGCAGTTCTTC.

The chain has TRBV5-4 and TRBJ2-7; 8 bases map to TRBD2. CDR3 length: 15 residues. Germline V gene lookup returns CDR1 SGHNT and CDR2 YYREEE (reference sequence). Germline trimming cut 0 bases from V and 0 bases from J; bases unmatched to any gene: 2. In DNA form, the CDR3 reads TGTGCCAGCAGCTTGGAAGCGGGGGCCTCCTACGAGCAGTACTTC. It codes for CASSLEAGASYEQYF. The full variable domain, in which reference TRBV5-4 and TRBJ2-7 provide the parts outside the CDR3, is ETGVTQSPTHLIKTRGQQVTLRCSSQSGHNTVSWYQQALGQGPQFIFQYYREEENGRGNFPPRFSGLQFPNYSSELNVNALELDDSALYLCASSLEAGASYEQYFGPGTRLTVT.

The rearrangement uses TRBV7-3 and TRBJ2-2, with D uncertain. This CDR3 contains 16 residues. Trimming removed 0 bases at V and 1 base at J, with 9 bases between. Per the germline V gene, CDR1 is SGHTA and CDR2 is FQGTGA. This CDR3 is CASSLTPAGNTGELFF. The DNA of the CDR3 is TGTGCCAGCAGCTTAACCCCTGCCGGGAACACCGGGGAGCTGTTTTTT.

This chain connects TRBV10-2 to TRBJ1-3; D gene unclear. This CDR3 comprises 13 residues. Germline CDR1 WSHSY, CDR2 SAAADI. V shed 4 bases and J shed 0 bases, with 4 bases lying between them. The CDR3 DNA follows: TGCGCCAGCAGTGTCCACTCTGGAAACACCATATATTTT. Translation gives CASSVHSGNTIYF.

The CDR3 protein is CASSSPTSGGYEQYF. In DNA form, the CDR3 reads TGTGCCAGCAGTTCACCGACTAGCGGGGGCTACGAGCAGTACTTC. The chain has TRBV6-6 and TRBJ2-7, with 12 bases identical to TRBD2. From germline, CDR1 is MNHNY and CDR2 SVGAGI (reference sequence). V shed 4 bases and J 3 bases; nucleotides not matched to a gene: 4. CDR3 length: 15 amino acids.

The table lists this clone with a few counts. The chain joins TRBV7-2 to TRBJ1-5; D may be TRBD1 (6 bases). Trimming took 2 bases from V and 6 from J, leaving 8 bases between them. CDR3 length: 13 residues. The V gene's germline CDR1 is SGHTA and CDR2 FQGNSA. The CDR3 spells CASSLLGAQPQHF. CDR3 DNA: TGTGCCAGCAGCTTATTGGGGGCTCAGCCCCAGCATTTT.

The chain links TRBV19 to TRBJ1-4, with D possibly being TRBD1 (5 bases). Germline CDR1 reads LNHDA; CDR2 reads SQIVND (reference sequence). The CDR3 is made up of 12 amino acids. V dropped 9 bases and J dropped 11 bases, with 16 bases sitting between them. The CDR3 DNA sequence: TGTGCCAGCACTGGGGGGTACGGGAAACTGTTTTTT. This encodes CASTGGYGKLFF.

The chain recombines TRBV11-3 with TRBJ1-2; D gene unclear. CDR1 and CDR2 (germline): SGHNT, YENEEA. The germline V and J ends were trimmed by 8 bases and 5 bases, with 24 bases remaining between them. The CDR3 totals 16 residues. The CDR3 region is CASGMDSSTDGYGYTF. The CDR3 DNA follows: TGTGCCAGCGGAATGGACTCCAGTACGGATGGGTATGGCTACACCTTC.

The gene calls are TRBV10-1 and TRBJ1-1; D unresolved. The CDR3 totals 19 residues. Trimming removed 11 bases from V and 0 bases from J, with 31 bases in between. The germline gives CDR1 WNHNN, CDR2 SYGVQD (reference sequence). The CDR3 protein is CAGPIQYTSHGLMNTEAFF. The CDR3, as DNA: TGCGCCGGGCCTATCCAATACACTTCGCATGGACTTATGAACACTGAAGCTTTCTTT.

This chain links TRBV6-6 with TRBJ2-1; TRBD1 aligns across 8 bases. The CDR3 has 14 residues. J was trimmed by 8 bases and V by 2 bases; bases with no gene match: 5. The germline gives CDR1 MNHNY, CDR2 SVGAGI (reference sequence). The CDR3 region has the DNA TGTGCCAGCAGTTACGTGCAGGGGGCGGATGAGCAGTTCTTC. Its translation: CASSYVQGADEQFF.

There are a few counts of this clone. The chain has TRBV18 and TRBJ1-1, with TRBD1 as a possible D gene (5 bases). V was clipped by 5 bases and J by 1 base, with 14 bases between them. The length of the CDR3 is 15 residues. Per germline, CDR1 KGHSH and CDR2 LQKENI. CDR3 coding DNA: TGTGCCAGCTCAGCGAGGGGAGGTGGGAACACTGAAGCTTTCTTT. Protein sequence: CASSARGGGNTEAFF.

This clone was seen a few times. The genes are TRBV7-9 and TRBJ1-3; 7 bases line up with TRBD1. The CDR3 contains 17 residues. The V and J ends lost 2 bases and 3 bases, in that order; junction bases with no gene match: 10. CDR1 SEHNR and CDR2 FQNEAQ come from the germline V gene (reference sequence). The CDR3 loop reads CASSLRRGLRGGNTIYF. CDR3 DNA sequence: TGTGCCAGCAGCTTACGGAGGGGGCTCAGGGGTGGAAACACCATATATTTT. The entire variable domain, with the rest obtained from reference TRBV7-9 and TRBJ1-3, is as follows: DTGVSQNPRHKITKRGQNVTFRCDPISEHNRLYWYRQTLGQGPEFLTYFQNEAQLEKSRLLSDRFSAERPKGSFSTLEIQRTEQGDSAMYLCASSLRRGLRGGNTIYFGEGSWLTVV.

CDR3: CASSLVQGLGYTF. The CDR3 DNA reads as TGTGCCAGCAGCTTAGTTCAGGGCCTAGGCTACACCTTC. The V call is TRBV11-2, the J call TRBJ1-2, with D maybe TRBD1 (5 bases). CDR3 length: 13 residues. Germline values: CDR1 SGHAT, CDR2 FQNNGV. Trimming took 1 base from V and 8 from J, leaving 11 bases between them.

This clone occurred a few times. Here the CDR3 reads CASSPRGGVGETQYF. The CDR3 region has the DNA TGCGCCAGCAGCCCCCGAGGGGGCGTTGGGGAGACCCAGTACTTC. J is TRBJ2-5 and V is TRBV5-1; TRBD1 agrees at 7 bases. J was trimmed by 5 bases and V by 4 bases; bases with no gene match: 11. CDR1 is SGHRS, CDR2 YFSETQ, per germline. The CDR3 sequence is 15 residues long.

CDR3 nucleotides: TGTGCCAGCTCACCACTGTCGAGCGGGAGGTCCTACAATGAGCAGTTCTTC. Its translation is CASSPLSSGRSYNEQFF. The chain uses TRBV18 and TRBJ2-1, with 9 bases matching TRBD2. This CDR3 has 17 amino acids. J was trimmed by 1 base and V by 1 base; bases with no gene match: 5. CDR1 is KGHSH and CDR2 is LQKENI in the germline V gene.

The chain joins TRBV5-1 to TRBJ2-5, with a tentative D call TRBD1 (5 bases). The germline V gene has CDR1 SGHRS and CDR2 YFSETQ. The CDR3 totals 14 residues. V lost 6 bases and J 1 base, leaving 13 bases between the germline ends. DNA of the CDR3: TGCGCCAGCAACTTCCAGGGTTCCCAAGAGACCCAGTACTTC. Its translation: CASNFQGSQETQYF.

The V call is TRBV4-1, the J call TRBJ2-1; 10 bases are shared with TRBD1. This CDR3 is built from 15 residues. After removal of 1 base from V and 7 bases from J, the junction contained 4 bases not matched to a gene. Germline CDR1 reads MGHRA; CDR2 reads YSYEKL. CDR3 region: CASSQGPGQGNEQFF. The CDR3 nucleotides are TGCGCCAGCAGCCAAGGTCCGGGACAGGGGAATGAGCAGTTCTTC.

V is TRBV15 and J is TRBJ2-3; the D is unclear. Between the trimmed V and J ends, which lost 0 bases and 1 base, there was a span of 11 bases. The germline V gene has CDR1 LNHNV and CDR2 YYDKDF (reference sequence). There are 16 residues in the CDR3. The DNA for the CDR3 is TGTGCCACCAGCAGAGATTTACAAAGCGGCACAGATACGCAGTATTTT. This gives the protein CATSRDLQSGTDTQYF.